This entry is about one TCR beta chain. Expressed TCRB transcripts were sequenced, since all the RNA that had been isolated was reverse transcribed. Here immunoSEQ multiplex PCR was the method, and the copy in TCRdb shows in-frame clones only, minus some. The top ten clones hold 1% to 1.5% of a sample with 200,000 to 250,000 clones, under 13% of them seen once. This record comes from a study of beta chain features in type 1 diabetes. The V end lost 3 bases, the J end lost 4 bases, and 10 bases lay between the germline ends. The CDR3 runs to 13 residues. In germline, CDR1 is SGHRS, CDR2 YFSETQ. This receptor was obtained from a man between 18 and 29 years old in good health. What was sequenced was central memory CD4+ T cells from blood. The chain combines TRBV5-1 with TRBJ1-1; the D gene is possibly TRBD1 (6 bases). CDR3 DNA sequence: TGCGCCAGCAGCTGGACACAGGGCACTGAAGCTTTCTTT. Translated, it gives CASSWTQGTEAFF.